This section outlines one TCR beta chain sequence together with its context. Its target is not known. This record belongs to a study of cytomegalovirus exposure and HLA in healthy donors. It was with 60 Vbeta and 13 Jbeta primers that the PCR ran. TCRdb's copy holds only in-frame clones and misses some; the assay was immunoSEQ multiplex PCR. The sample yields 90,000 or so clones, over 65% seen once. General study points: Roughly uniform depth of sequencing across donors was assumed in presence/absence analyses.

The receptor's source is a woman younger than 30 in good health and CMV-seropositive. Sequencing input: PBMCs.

The CDR3 sequence is CASSPGLEAFF. Here the CDR3 DNA reads TGTGCCAGCAGCCCGGGACTCGAAGCTTTCTTT. The chain uses TRBV6-5 and TRBJ1-1; D is possibly TRBD1 (5 bases). The V gene's germline CDR1 is MNHEY and CDR2 SVGAGI. The CDR3 runs to 11 residues. The germline V and J ends were trimmed by 6 bases and 8 bases, with 10 bases remaining between them.